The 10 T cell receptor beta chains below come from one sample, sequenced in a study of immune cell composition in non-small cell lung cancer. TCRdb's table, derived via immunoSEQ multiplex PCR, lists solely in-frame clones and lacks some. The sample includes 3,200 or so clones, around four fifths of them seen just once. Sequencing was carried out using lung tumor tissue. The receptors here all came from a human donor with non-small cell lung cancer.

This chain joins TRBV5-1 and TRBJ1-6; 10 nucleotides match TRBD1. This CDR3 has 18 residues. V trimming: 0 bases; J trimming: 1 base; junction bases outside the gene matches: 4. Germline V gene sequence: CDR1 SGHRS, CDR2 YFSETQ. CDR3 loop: CASSLEGTGVSYNSPLHF. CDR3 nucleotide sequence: TGCGCCAGCAGCTTGGAGGGGACAGGGGTGTCCTATAATTCACCCCTCCACTTT.

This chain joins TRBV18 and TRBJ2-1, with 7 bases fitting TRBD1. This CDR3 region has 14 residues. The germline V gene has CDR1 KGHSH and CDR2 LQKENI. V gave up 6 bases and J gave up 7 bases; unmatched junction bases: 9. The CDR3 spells CASSPPGQRNEQFF. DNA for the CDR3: TGTGCCAGCTCCCCTCCGGGACAGAGAAATGAGCAGTTCTTC.

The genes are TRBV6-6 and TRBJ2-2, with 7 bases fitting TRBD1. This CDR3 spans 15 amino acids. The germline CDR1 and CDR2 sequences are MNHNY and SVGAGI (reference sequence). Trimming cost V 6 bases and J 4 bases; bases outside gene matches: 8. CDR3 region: CASSNRQGVTGELFF. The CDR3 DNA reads TGTGCCAGCAGCAATCGACAGGGAGTCACCGGGGAGCTGTTTTTT.

The CDR3 DNA sequence: TGTGCCAGCAGCTGGGGGGATCTCAACGGGGACGGAGAGACCCAGTACTTC. Translated, it gives CASSWGDLNGDGETQYF. The rearrangement links TRBV7-9 to TRBJ2-5, with a weak D call TRBD2 (6 bases). CDR1 and CDR2 from the germline V gene are SEHNR and FQNEAQ (reference sequence). The germline V and J ends were trimmed by 4 bases and 4 bases, with 22 bases remaining between them. This CDR3 is 17 amino acids long.

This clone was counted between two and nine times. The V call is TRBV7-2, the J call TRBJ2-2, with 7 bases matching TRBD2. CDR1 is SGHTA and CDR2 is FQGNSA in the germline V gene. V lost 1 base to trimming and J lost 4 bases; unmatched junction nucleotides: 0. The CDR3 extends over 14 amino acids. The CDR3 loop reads CASSLGGGTGELFF. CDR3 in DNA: TGTGCCAGCAGCTTAGGCGGGGGCACCGGGGAGCTGTTTTTT.

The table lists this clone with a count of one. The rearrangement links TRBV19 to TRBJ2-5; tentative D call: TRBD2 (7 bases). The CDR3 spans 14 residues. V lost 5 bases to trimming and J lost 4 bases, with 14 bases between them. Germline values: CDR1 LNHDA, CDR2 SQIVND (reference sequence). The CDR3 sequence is CASSSRGRGETQYF. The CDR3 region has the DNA TGTGCCAGTAGTTCGCGGGGGCGGGGAGAGACCCAGTACTTC.

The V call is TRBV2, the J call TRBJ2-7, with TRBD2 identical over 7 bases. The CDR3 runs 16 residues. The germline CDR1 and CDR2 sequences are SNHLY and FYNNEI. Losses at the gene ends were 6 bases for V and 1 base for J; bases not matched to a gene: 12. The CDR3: CASSSSGAGESYEQYF. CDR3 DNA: TGTGCCAGCAGCTCGTCCGGGGCGGGGGAGTCCTACGAGCAGTACTTC.

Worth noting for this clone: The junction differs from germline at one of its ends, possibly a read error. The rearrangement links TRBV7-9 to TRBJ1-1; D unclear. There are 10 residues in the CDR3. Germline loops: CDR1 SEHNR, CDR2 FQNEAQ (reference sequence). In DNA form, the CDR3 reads TGTGCCAGCAGCTTAGATTTGTTAGCATTT. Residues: CASSLDLLAF.

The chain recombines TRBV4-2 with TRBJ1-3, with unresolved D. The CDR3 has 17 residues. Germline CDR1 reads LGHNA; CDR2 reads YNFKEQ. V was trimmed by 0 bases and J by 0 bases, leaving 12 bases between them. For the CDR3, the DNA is TGTGCCAGCAGCCAAGAGAAGAACGACTTCTCTGGAAACACCATATATTTT. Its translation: CASSQEKNDFSGNTIYF.

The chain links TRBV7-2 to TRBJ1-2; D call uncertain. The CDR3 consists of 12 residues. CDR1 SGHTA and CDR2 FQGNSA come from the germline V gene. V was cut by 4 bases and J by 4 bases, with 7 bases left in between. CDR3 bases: TGTGCCAGCAGCTCAGTGTCCTATGGCTACACCTTC. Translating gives CASSSVSYGYTF.